Sequencing of this T cell receptor beta chain was carried out in a study of shared clonotypes between healthy human individuals. From germline, CDR1 is SGHDN and CDR2 FVKESK. Trimming took off 0 bases at V and 0 bases at J, with 15 bases between the two ends. This CDR3 has 18 residues. CD45RO-negative CD8 cells positively selected for CCR7 made up the naive population, which excluded terminally differentiated effector memory CD45RA+ cells. Healthy adults negative for HIV, lacking recent acute infections or vaccinations, served as donors. Study findings and constraints: Shared clonotypes across all four donors exceeded non-shared ones in generation probability.

Comment on this clone: What it recognizes is unknown.

Profiling relied on immunoSEQ multiplex PCR, and the TCRdb table lists in-frame clones only, not all of them. The sample holds about 650,000 clones, nearly 97% seen once. Sequences were obtained from naive CD8+ T cells sorted from blood. The sequence came from a woman in her twenties or thirties in good health. J is TRBJ1-3 and V is TRBV14; D uncertain. The CDR3 sequence is CASSQDRADKVSGNTIYF. Written as DNA, the CDR3 is TGTGCCAGCAGCCAAGATCGGGCAGACAAAGTCTCTGGAAACACCATATATTTT.